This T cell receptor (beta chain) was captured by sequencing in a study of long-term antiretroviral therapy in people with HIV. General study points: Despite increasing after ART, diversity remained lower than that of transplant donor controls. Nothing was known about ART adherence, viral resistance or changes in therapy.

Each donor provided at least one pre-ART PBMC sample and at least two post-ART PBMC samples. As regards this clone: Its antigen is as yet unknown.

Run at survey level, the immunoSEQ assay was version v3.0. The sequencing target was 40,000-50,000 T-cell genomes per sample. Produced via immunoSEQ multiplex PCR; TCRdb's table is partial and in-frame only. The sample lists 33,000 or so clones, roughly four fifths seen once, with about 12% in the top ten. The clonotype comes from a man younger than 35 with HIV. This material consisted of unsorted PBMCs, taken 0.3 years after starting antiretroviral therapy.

Here the CDR3 reads CASSEAPRWGYTF. CDR3 in DNA: TGTGCCAGCAGTGAAGCCCCTAGGTGGGGCTACACCTTC. The V gene is TRBV2, the J gene TRBJ1-2; D gene uncertain. V was clipped by 0 bases and J by 8 bases, with 10 bases between them. Looked up from germline, CDR1 is SNHLY and CDR2 is FYNNEI. The CDR3 loop spans 13 amino acids.